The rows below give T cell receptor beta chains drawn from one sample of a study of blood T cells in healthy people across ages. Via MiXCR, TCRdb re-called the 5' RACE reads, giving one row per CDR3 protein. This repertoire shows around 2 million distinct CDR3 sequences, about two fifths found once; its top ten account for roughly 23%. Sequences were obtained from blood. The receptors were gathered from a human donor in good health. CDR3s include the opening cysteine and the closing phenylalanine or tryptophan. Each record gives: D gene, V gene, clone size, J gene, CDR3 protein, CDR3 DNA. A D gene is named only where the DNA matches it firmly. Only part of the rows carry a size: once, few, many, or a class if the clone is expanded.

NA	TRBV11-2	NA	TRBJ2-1	CASSLERGQGEQFF	TGTGCCAGCAGCTTAGAGCGGGGGCAGGGTGAGCAGTTCTTC
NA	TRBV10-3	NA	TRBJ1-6	CAISELPRDNSPLHF	TGTGCCATCAGTGAGTTGCCAAGGGACAATTCACCCCTCCACTTT
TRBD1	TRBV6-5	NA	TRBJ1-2	CASTRTGGNYGCTF	TGTGCCAGCACCCGGACAGGGGGGAACTATGGCTGCACCTTC
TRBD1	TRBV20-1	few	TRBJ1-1	CSANPGGLNTEAFF	TGCAGTGCTAATCCAGGGGGCTTGAACACTGAAGCTTTCTTT
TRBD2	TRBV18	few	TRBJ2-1	CASSPNGGAYNEQFF	TGTGCCAGCAGCCCAAACGGGGGGGCTTACAATGAGCAGTTCTTC
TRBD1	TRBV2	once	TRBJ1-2	CASPLGNRGENGYTF	TGTGCCAGCCCCCTTGGGAACAGGGGGGAGAATGGCTACACCTTC
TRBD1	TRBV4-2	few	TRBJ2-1	CASSQDQRGQWGSNEQFF	TGTGCCAGCAGCCAAGATCAAAGGGGACAGTGGGGATCCAATGAGCAGTTCTTC
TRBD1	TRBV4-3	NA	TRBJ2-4	CASSQGDSHNEQYF	TGCGCCAGCAGCCAAGGGGACAGCCACAATGAGCAGTACTTC
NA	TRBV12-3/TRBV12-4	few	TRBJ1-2	CASTVGGGRNYGYTF	TGTGCCAGCACCGTAGGCGGGGGGCGAAACTATGGCTACACCTTC
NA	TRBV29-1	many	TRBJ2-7	CSVVLDRSYEQYF	TGCAGCGTTGTATTGGACCGTTCCTACGAGCAGTACTTC
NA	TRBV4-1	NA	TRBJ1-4	CASSLGTILTNEKLFF	TGCGCCAGCAGCCTGGGAACCATACTAACTAATGAAAAACTGTTTTTT
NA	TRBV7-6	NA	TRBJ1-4	CASSSETGIKLFF	TGTGCCAGCAGCTCCGAAACCGGGATCAAACTGTTTTTT
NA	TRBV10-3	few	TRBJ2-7	CAISDGFYEQYF	TGTGCCATCAGCGACGGGTTCTACGAGCAGTACTTC
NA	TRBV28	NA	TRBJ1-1	CASSWEGPGTEAFF	TGTGCCAGCAGTTGGGAGGGTCCGGGGACTGAAGCTTTCTTT
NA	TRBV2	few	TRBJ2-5	CAGAVVQETQYF	TGTGCCGGGGCGGTCGTACAAGAGACCCAGTACTTC
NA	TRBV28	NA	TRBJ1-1	CASNLRSGGTEAFF	TGTGCCAGCAATTTACGATCTGGTGGCACTGAAGCTTTCTTT
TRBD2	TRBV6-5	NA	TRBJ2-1	CASRPLTSGQETQFF	TGTGCCAGCAGACCACTGACTAGCGGGCAAGAGACCCAGTTCTTC
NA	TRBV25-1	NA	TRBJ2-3	CASSDRERGTDTQYF	TGTGCCAGCAGTGATCGGGAAAGGGGTACAGATACGCAGTATTTT
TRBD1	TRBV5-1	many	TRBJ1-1	CASSLEGANTEAFF	TGCGCCAGCAGCTTGGAGGGGGCGAACACTGAAGCTTTCTTT
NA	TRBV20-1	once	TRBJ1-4	CSARRQTDEKLFF	TGCAGTGCTAGGAGACAGACAGATGAAAAACTGTTTTTT
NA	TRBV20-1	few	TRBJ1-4	CSARVRAYNEKLFF	TGCAGTGCTAGAGTTCGGGCCTATAATGAAAAACTGTTTTTT
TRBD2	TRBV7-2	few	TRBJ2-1	CASSLASGEYNEQFF	TGTGCCAGCAGCTTAGCCAGCGGGGAATACAATGAGCAGTTCTTC
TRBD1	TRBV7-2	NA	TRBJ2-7	CASSGGQGPEQYF	TGTGCCAGCAGTGGGGGACAGGGTCCCGAGCAGTACTTC